The 15 T cell receptor beta chains in this list originate from one sample, sequenced in a study of glioma-infiltrating T cells after dendritic cell vaccination. The method was immunoSEQ multiplex PCR; TCRdb's version includes in-frame clones alone and lacks a portion of them. The top ten clones hold around 2.1% of a sample with tens of thousands of clones, roughly 84% of them seen once. The time point: after dendritic cell vaccination, including at tumor progression/relapse. Sequencing was performed on blood, taken after dendritic cell vaccination. Receptors were obtained from a human donor with glioblastoma.

The chain carries TRBV5-1 and TRBJ1-1; D gene uncertain. The CDR3 loop spans 13 amino acids. The germline V and J ends were trimmed by 4 bases and 1 base, with 8 bases remaining between them. Germline loops: CDR1 SGHRS, CDR2 YFSETQ. DNA of the CDR3: TGCGCCAGCAGCGGGGAGCGGAACACTGAAGCTTTCTTT. Translated, it gives CASSGERNTEAFF. Full variable domain (missing parts from reference TRBV5-1 and TRBJ1-1): KAGVTQTPRYLIKTRGQQVTLSCSPISGHRSVSWYQQTPGQGLQFLFEYFSETQRNKGNFPGRFSGRQFSNSRSEMNVSTLELGDSALYLCASSGERNTEAFFGQGTRLTVV.

The rearrangement joins TRBV5-1 to TRBJ1-3; D unclear. CDR1 SGHRS and CDR2 YFSETQ come from the germline V gene. The CDR3 extends over 16 amino acids. The germline V and J ends were trimmed by 0 bases and 0 bases, with 10 bases remaining between them. The CDR3 reads CASSLGPQDSGNTIYF. Written as DNA, the CDR3 is TGCGCCAGCAGCTTGGGGCCCCAGGACTCTGGAAACACCATATATTTT. The full variable domain, in which reference TRBV5-1 and TRBJ1-3 provide the parts outside the CDR3, is KAGVTQTPRYLIKTRGQQVTLSCSPISGHRSVSWYQQTPGQGLQFLFEYFSETQRNKGNFPGRFSGRQFSNSRSEMNVSTLELGDSALYLCASSLGPQDSGNTIYFGEGSWLTVV.

The V and J genes are TRBV5-4 and TRBJ1-5; 7 nucleotides match TRBD1. The germline V gene encodes CDR1 SGHNT and CDR2 YYREEE (reference sequence). V was clipped by 4 bases and J by 9 bases; unmatched bases: 7. The CDR3 has 13 residues. The CDR3 bases are TGTGCCAGCAGCCTAGACAGGGCTATGCCCCAGCATTTT. Translated: CASSLDRAMPQHF. Supplemented by reference TRBV5-4 and TRBJ1-5, the full variable domain reads ETGVTQSPTHLIKTRGQQVTLRCSSQSGHNTVSWYQQALGQGPQFIFQYYREEENGRGNFPPRFSGLQFPNYSSELNVNALELDDSALYLCASSLDRAMPQHFGDGTRLSIL.

The chain is built from TRBV7-9 and TRBJ2-5, with TRBD2 identical over 13 bases. The CDR3 extends over 18 amino acids. Germline V CDR1 and CDR2: SEHNR, FQNEAQ (reference sequence). Unmatched junction bases numbered 7, after V lost 1 base and J lost 2 bases. DNA for the CDR3: TGTGCCAGCAGCTTAGTCGGGACTAGCGGGACCCTACAAGAGACCCAGTACTTC. The encoded protein is CASSLVGTSGTLQETQYF.

The rearrangement joins TRBV12-5 to TRBJ2-1; D unclear. The CDR3 sequence is 13 residues long. The germline gives CDR1 LGHNT, CDR2 FRNRAP. With 4 bases removed from V and 8 bases from J, the gap between germline ends came to 12 bases. CDR3 nucleotides: TGTGCTAGTGGTTCCTTCCCGCAGGATGAGCAGTTCTTC. It specifies CASGSFPQDEQFF.

Worth noting for this clone: Different DNA sequences within this sample yield the same CDR3. This rearrangement joins TRBV5-1 to TRBJ1-2, with D unresolved. Trimming removed 4 bases at V and 2 bases at J, with 9 bases between. The CDR3 covers 13 residues. From germline, CDR1 is SGHRS and CDR2 YFSETQ. The CDR3 coding sequence is TGCGCCAGCAGCACGGGAGCCAACTATGGCTACACCTTC. Amino acids: CASSTGANYGYTF.

V usage is TRBV30 and J usage is TRBJ1-1; D is unclear. CDR1 and CDR2 from the germline V gene are GTSNPN and SVGIG (reference sequence). The V end was cut by 0 bases, the J end by 8 bases, with 13 bases between. This CDR3 is 13 amino acids long. CDR3: CAWSVLLGAEAFF. Written as DNA, the CDR3 is TGTGCCTGGAGTGTACTCCTGGGAGCCGAAGCTTTCTTT.

The gene calls are TRBV4-3 and TRBJ1-2; D is possibly TRBD1 (5 bases). The CDR3 is 15 residues long. V gave up 1 base and J gave up 5 bases, with 14 bases separating them. The germline V gene has CDR1 LGHNA and CDR2 YSLEER. The CDR3 loop is CASSQAFRQGYGYTF. CDR3 bases: TGCGCCAGCAGCCAAGCATTTCGGCAGGGTTATGGCTACACCTTC.

The chain recombines TRBV7-2 with TRBJ2-2, with 10 bases that match TRBD2. J gave up 5 bases and V 4 bases, and 4 bases lay outside the gene matches. From germline, CDR1 is SGHTA and CDR2 FQGNSA. The CDR3 extends over 15 amino acids. The CDR3 DNA follows: TGTGCCAGCAGCTGGACTAGCGGTAGTACCGGGGAGCTGTTTTTT. This codes for CASSWTSGSTGELFF.

V and J are TRBV19 and TRBJ2-7; a weak D match, TRBD1 (6 bases). CDR1 is LNHDA and CDR2 is SQIVND in the germline V gene (reference sequence). Trimming left V 7 bases short and J 4 bases short, with 17 bases between. The CDR3 covers 14 residues. Written as DNA, the CDR3 is TGTGCCAGTACCACAGGGCCACCGAGGTACGAGCAGTACTTC. It is translated as CASTTGPPRYEQYF.

The V gene is TRBV7-2, the J gene TRBJ1-2, with TRBD1 matching 7 bases. The germline V gene has CDR1 SGHTA and CDR2 FQGNSA. The ends lost 4 bases at V and 4 bases at J; junction bases unmatched: 6. The CDR3 length is 14 residues. The DNA for the CDR3 is TGTGCCAGCAGCTCCGCCGGGACAGTCTATGGCTACACCTTC. Translated: CASSSAGTVYGYTF. Filled out from reference TRBV7-2 and TRBJ1-2, the complete variable domain reads GAGVSQSPSNKVTEKGKDVELRCDPISGHTALYWYRQSLGQGLEFLIYFQGNSAPDKSGLPSDRFSAERTGGSVSTLTIQRTQQEDSAVYLCASSSAGTVYGYTFGSGTRLTVV.

The rearrangement links TRBV5-1 to TRBJ2-1; 7 bases map to TRBD1. The CDR3 covers 15 residues. The germline gives CDR1 SGHRS, CDR2 YFSETQ. J was trimmed by 0 bases and V by 4 bases; bases with no gene match: 4. CDR3 sequence (DNA): TGCGCCAGCAGCGGGACAGCGTCCTCCTACAATGAGCAGTTCTTC. This encodes CASSGTASSYNEQFF.

The chain has TRBV5-4 and TRBJ2-7, with TRBD2 as a possible D gene (6 bases). Germline-derived CDR1 and CDR2 are SGHNT and YYREEE (reference sequence). V dropped 4 bases and J dropped 1 base, with 12 bases sitting between them. The CDR3 contains 14 residues. Written as DNA, the CDR3 is TGTGCCAGCAGCGGTTCACTAGCTTCCTACGAGCAGTACTTC. Encoded protein: CASSGSLASYEQYF.

The chain has TRBV5-1 and TRBJ1-2; 8 bases line up with TRBD1. Germline CDR1 SGHRS, CDR2 YFSETQ. CDR3 length: 16 amino acids. V was pared by 2 bases and J by 7 bases, with 13 bases of the junction left unmatched. CDR3 protein: CASSFDTGQGVSGYTF. The DNA of the CDR3 is TGCGCCAGCAGCTTTGATACAGGACAGGGTGTCTCTGGCTACACCTTC.

In nucleotides, the CDR3 is TGCGCCAGCAGCGAGGTTGGGACTAGCGGGGACAATGAGCAGTTCTTC. Residues: CASSEVGTSGDNEQFF. The chain combines TRBV4-3 with TRBJ2-1; 13 nucleotides agree with TRBD2. Germline trimming cut 5 bases from V and 5 bases from J; bases unmatched to any gene: 6. Germline V lookup: CDR1 LGHNA, CDR2 YSLEER. The CDR3 length is 16 residues.